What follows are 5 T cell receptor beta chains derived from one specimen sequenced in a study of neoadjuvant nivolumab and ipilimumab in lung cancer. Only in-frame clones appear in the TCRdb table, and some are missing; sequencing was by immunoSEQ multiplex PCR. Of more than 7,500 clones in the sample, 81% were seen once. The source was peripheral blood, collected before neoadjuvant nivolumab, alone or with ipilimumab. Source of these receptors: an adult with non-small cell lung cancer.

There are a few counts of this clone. CDR3 DNA sequence: TGTGCCAGCAGTTCCCCGAGGCGCGGGACCTACGAGCAGTACTTC. Protein: CASSSPRRGTYEQYF. The rearrangement uses TRBV6-5 and TRBJ2-7; weak D call: TRBD2 (6 bases). Trimming removed 4 bases from V and 2 bases from J, with 15 bases in between. The CDR3 contains 15 residues. Germline V lookup: CDR1 MNHEY, CDR2 SVGAGI.

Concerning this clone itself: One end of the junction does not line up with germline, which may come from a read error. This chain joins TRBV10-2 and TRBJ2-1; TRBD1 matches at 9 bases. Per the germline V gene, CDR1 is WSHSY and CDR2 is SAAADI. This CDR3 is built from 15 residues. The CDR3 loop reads CASSEPGTGYSEQFF. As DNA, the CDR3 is TGCGCCAGCAGTGAGCCCGGGACAGGGTACAGTGAGCAGTTCTTC.

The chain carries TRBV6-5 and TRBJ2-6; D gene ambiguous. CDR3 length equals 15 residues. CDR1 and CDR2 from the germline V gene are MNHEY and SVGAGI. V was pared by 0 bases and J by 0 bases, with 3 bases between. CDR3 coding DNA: TGTGCCAGCAGTTACTCGGGCTCTGGGGCCAACGTCCTGACTTTC. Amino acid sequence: CASSYSGSGANVLTF.

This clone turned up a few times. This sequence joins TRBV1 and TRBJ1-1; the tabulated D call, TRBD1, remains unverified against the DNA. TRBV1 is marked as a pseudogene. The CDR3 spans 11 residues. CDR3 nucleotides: TGCACCAGCAGCCAAGAACAGGGGGCTTTCTTT. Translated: CTSSQEQGAFF.

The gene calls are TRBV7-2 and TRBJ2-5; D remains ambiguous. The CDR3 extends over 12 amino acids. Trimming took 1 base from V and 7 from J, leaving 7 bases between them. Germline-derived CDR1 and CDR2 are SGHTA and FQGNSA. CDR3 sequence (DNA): TGTGCCAGCAGCTTAGGGGATCGGACCCAGTACTTC. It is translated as CASSLGDRTQYF.